This passage covers 16 T cell receptor beta chains from one sample sequenced in a study of blood T cell repertoires in COVID-19. TCRdb keeps only in-frame clones here, not all; method: immunoSEQ multiplex PCR. The sample holds around 100,000 clones, less than 95% seen once. Sample: peripheral blood. These TCRs come from a man in his forties or fifties with acute or convalescent COVID-19.

The genes are TRBV19 and TRBJ1-2; D is possibly TRBD1 (5 bases). CDR3 length: 15 amino acids. Germline V CDR1 and CDR2: LNHDA, SQIVND (reference sequence). V was clipped by 7 bases and J by 4 bases, with 19 bases between them. The DNA for the CDR3 is TGTGCCAGTACCGCTACCAGGGTTAGAAGCTATGGCTACACCTTC. This translates into CASTATRVRSYGYTF.

The chain links TRBV19 to TRBJ2-3, with 8 bases fitting TRBD1. Germline-derived CDR1 and CDR2 are LNHDA and SQIVND (reference sequence). The V and J ends lost 9 bases and 3 bases, in that order; junction bases with no gene match: 8. This CDR3 contains 14 residues. CDR3 in DNA: TGTGCCAGCCGTTGGCAGGGGGCTACAGATACGCAGTATTTT. This gives the protein CASRWQGATDTQYF.

This rearrangement joins TRBV12-3 or TRBV12-4 to TRBJ1-1; weak D call: TRBD1 (6 bases). The CDR3 is made up of 13 amino acids. Trimming removed 6 bases at V and 0 bases at J, with 8 bases between. The CDR3 here is CASRKGVNTEAFF. The CDR3 nucleotides read TGTGCCAGCAGGAAGGGGGTGAACACTGAAGCTTTCTTT.

The chain couples TRBV5-1 to TRBJ2-7; the match to TRBD1 covers 7 bases. J was trimmed by 5 bases and V by 5 bases; bases with no gene match: 13. CDR1 SGHRS and CDR2 YFSETQ come from the germline V gene. CDR3 length: 15 amino acids. The CDR3 is CASRKDRVLADEQYF. The CDR3 region has the DNA TGCGCCAGCAGGAAAGACAGGGTTTTGGCGGACGAGCAGTACTTC.

The V gene is TRBV11-3, the J gene TRBJ2-3, with 8 nucleotides matching TRBD2. Germline CDR1 reads SGHNT; CDR2 reads YENEEA. The CDR3 runs to 17 residues. V dropped 5 bases and J dropped 1; count of bases not matched to a gene: 11. The CDR3 bases are TGTGCCAGCAGCCCCGGGGTAGCGGGGATCGGCACAGATACGCAGTATTTT. Translating gives CASSPGVAGIGTDTQYF.

The genes are TRBV6-1 and TRBJ2-7; 11 bases line up with TRBD2. The CDR3 contains 17 residues. Germline loops: CDR1 MNHNS, CDR2 SASEGT. V trimming: 1 base; J trimming: 4 bases; junction bases outside the gene matches: 9. CDR3 DNA: TGTGCCAGCAGTGAAGGAGGGAGTAGCGGGAGGGGATACGAGCAGTACTTC. Its protein product is CASSEGGSSGRGYEQYF.

This clone was counted a few times. CDR3 protein: CASGLRAIRNQGNTEAFF. CDR3 coding DNA: TGTGCTAGTGGTTTGAGGGCGATCCGAAATCAGGGGAACACTGAAGCTTTCTTT. The chain links TRBV12-5 to TRBJ1-1; tentative D call: TRBD1 (5 bases). The CDR3 covers 18 residues. The germline V and J ends were trimmed by 2 bases and 1 base, with 20 bases remaining between them. Germline-derived CDR1 and CDR2 are LGHNT and FRNRAP.

This chain links TRBV10-3 with TRBJ2-1, with TRBD2 matching 7 bases. Germline V lookup: CDR1 ENHRY, CDR2 SYGVKD. V lost 5 bases, J lost 4 bases, and 5 bases stayed unmatched. The CDR3 spans 14 residues. The CDR3 DNA follows: TGTGCCATCAGTTCCAGCGGGGCTTACAATGAGCAGTTCTTC. Residues: CAISSSGAYNEQFF.

This clone was seen just once. The chain recombines TRBV14 with TRBJ2-2; D gene unclear. This CDR3 comprises 14 residues. V was shortened by 4 bases and J by 0 bases, with 6 bases between the two germline ends. The germline V gene encodes CDR1 SGHDN and CDR2 FVKESK. CDR3 nucleotides: TGTGCCAGCAGCCTTGCGGCGAACACCGGGGAGCTGTTTTTT. It codes for CASSLAANTGELFF.

This clone was observed a single time. The chain recombines TRBV10-2 with TRBJ1-2; TRBD1 matches at 7 bases. The CDR3 loop spans 13 amino acids. Germline V gene data show CDR1 as WSHSY and CDR2 as SAAADI. With V trimmed by 7 bases and J by 2 bases, 4 bases remained unmatched. This CDR3 is CASTVTGNYGYTF. The CDR3 nucleotides read TGCGCCAGCACCGTGACAGGGAACTATGGCTACACCTTC.

The chain links TRBV29-1 to TRBJ2-1; maybe TRBD1 (6 bases). The germline CDR1 and CDR2 sequences are SQVTM and ANQGSEA. The V end lost 0 bases, the J end lost 7 bases, and 10 bases lay between the germline ends. This CDR3 has 13 residues. The CDR3 nucleotides are TGCAGCGTTGAAGATGACAGGTCTAATGAGCAGTTCTTC. It encodes CSVEDDRSNEQFF.

The chain carries TRBV30 and TRBJ1-5; 7 bases are shared with TRBD1. The J segment lost 3 bases and the V segment lost 1 base, leaving 3 bases of the junction unmatched. CDR3 length: 14 residues. Germline V gene sequence: CDR1 GTSNPN, CDR2 SVGIG (reference sequence). The CDR3 protein is CAWSDRGLNQPQHF. In DNA, the CDR3 is TGTGCCTGGAGTGACAGGGGACTCAATCAGCCCCAGCATTTT.

The chain couples TRBV11-2 to TRBJ2-7; 12 positions agree with TRBD2. Germline CDR1 is SGHAT and CDR2 is FQNNGV. V shed 1 base, J shed 3 bases, and the junction held 4 bases outside the gene matches. This CDR3 has 16 amino acids. The CDR3 bases are TGTGCCAGCAGCTTAGGGACTAGCGGGAACCTCTACGAGCAGTACTTC. Translation gives CASSLGTSGNLYEQYF. The variable domain in full, completed from reference TRBV11-2 and TRBJ2-7, reads EAGVAQSPRYKIIEKRQSVAFWCNPISGHATLYWYQQILGQGPKLLIQFQNNGVVDDSQLPKDRFSAERLKGVDSTLKIQPAKLEDSAVYLCASSLGTSGNLYEQYFGPGTRLTVT.

This rearrangement joins TRBV18 to TRBJ2-3; D is possibly TRBD2 (6 bases). V gave up 7 bases and J gave up 2 bases, with 16 bases separating them. The germline gives CDR1 KGHSH, CDR2 LQKENI. The CDR3 is 15 amino acids. The CDR3 spells CASLPGDFFTDTQYF. The CDR3 DNA reads as TGTGCCAGCTTACCGGGGGACTTTTTCACAGATACGCAGTATTTT.

The chain has TRBV10-3 and TRBJ2-7; 8 bases are a match to TRBD2. The trim removed 8 bases at V and 6 bases at J, leaving 12 bases unmatched. Germline assignment: CDR1 ENHRY and CDR2 SYGVKD. The CDR3 covers 14 residues. In nucleotides, the CDR3 is TGTGCCATCGCAGTCACCGGGACTAGAGGCGAGCAGTACTTC. Its protein is CAIAVTGTRGEQYF.

The rearrangement uses TRBV6-4 and TRBJ2-2, with 7 positions matching TRBD2. The CDR3 covers 17 residues. V trimming: 7 bases; J trimming: 3 bases; junction bases outside the gene matches: 14. The germline V gene has CDR1 MRHNA and CDR2 SNTAGT. CDR3 residues: CASTHKGTKVDTGELFF. CDR3 nucleotide sequence: TGTGCCAGCACTCATAAGGGGACTAAGGTTGACACCGGGGAGCTGTTTTTT.